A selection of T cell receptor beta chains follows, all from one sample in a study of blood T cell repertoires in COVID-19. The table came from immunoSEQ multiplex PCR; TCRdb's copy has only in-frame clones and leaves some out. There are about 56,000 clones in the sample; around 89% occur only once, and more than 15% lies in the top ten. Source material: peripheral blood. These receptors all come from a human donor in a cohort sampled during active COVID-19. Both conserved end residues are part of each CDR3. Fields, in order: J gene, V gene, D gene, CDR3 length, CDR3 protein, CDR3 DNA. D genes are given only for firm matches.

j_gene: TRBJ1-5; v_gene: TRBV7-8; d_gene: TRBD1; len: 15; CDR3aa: CASSGTGALGQPQHF; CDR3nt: TGTGCCAGCAGCGGGACAGGGGCCCTTGGGCAGCCCCAGCATTTT
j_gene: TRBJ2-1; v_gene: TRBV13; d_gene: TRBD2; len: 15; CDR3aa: CASSSAGGVNNEQFF; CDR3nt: TGTGCCAGCAGCTCCGCGGGGGGTGTGAACAATGAGCAGTTCTTC
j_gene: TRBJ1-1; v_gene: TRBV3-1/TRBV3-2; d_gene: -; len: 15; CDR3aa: CASTGLGRSGSEAFF; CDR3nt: TGTGCCAGCACCGGTCTCGGCAGGTCGGGGTCTGAAGCTTTCTTT
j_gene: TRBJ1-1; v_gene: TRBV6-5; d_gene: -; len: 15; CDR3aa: CASSSAGRLNTEAFF; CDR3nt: TGTGCCAGCAGTTCCGCGGGACGGTTGAACACTGAAGCTTTCTTT
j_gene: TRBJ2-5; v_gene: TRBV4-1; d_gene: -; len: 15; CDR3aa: CASSLADGPGETQYF; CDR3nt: TGCGCCAGCAGCCTAGCGGACGGCCCGGGGGAGACCCAGTACTTC
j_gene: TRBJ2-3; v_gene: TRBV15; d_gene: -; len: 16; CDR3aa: CATSTSPGTDTDTQYF; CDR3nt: TGTGCCACCAGCACTAGCCCGGGTACAGACACAGATACGCAGTATTTT
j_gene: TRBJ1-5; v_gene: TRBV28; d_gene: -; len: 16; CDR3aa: CASSLGPNRSNQPQHF; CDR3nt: TGTGCCAGCAGTTTAGGTCCAAACAGGAGCAATCAGCCCCAGCATTTT
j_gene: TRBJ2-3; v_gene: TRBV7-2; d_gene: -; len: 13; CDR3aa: CASSFRGSDTQYF; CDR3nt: TGTGCCAGCAGCTTCAGAGGGTCAGATACGCAGTATTTT
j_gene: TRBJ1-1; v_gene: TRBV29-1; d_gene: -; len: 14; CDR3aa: CSNLGQLMNTEAFF; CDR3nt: TGCAGCAACCTCGGACAGCTAATGAACACTGAAGCTTTCTTT
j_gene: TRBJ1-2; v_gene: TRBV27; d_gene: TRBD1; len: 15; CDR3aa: CASSSRGRTLYGYTF; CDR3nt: TGTGCCAGCAGTTCCAGGGGGCGTACTCTCTATGGCTACACCTTC
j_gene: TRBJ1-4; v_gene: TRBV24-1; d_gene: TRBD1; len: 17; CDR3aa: CAAEKREQGALDEKLFF; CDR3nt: TGTGCCGCAGAAAAAAGGGAACAGGGGGCGCTTGATGAAAAACTGTTTTTT
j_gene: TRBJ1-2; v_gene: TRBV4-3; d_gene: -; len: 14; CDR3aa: CASSQVAWNYGYTF; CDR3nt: TGCGCCAGCAGCCAAGTAGCATGGAACTATGGCTACACCTTC
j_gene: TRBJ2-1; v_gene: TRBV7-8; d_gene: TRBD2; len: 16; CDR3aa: CASSLGPRGGFNEQFF; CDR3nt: TGTGCCAGCAGCTTAGGCCCCCGCGGGGGATTCAATGAGCAGTTCTTC
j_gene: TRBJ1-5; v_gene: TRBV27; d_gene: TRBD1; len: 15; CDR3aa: CASSRDRGTIQPQHF; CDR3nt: TGTGCCAGCAGTCGGGACAGGGGGACGATTCAGCCCCAGCATTTT